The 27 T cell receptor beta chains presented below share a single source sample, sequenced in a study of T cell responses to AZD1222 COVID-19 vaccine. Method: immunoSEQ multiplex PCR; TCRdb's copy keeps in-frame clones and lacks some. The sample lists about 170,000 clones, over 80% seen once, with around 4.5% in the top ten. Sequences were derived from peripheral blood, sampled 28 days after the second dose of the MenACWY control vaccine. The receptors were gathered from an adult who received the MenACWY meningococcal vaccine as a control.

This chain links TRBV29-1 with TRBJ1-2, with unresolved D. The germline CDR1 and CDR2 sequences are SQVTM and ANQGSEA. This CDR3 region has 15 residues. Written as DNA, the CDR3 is TGCAGTATTACCACTGAGGGCCCGGACGCCAGGCACTACACCTTC. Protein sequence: CSITTEGPDARHYTF. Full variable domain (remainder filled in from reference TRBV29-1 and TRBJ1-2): SAVISQKPSRDICQRGTSLTIQCQVDSQVTMMFWYRQQPGQSLTLIATANQGSEATYESGFVIDKFPISRPNLTFSTLTVSNMSPEDSSIYLCSITTEGPDARHYTFGSGTRLTVV.

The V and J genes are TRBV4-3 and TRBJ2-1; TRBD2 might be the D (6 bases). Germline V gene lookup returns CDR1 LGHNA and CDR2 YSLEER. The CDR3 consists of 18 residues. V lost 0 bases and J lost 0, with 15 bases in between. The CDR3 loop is CASSQEVVGGSSYNEQFF. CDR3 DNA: TGCGCCAGCAGCCAAGAAGTAGTAGGAGGGAGCTCCTACAATGAGCAGTTCTTC.

The CDR3 protein is CASTQGAGTSGSRGQFF. CDR3 DNA sequence: TGTGCCAGCACCCAGGGGGCCGGGACTAGCGGGAGTCGGGGGCAGTTCTTC. V is TRBV5-4 and J is TRBJ2-1, with 14 bases aligning to TRBD2. The CDR3 spans 17 residues. The germline V gene encodes CDR1 SGHNT and CDR2 YYREEE (reference sequence). The ends lost 6 bases at V and 12 bases at J; junction bases unmatched: 17.

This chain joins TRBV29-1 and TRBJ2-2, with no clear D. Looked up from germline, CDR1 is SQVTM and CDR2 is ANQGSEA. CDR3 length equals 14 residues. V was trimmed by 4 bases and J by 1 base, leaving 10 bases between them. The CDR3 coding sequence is TGCAGCGTTGGCATCCGGCAGAACACCGGGGAGCTGTTTTTT. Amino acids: CSVGIRQNTGELFF.

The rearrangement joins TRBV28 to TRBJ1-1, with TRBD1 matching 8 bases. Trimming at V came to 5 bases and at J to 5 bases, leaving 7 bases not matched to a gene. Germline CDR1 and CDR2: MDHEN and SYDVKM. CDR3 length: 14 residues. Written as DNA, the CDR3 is TGTGCCAGCAGTAGCGGACAGGGCGATACTGAAGCTTTCTTT. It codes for CASSSGQGDTEAFF.

This CDR3 reads CASRIQGPTGELFF. In DNA form, the CDR3 reads TGTGCCAGCAGAATACAGGGCCCCACCGGGGAGCTGTTTTTT. The genes are TRBV28 and TRBJ2-2; weak D call: TRBD1 (6 bases). The CDR3 is 14 amino acids. The ends were cut back, 6 bases at V and 4 bases at J, with 12 bases in the middle. CDR1 MDHEN and CDR2 SYDVKM come from the germline V gene.

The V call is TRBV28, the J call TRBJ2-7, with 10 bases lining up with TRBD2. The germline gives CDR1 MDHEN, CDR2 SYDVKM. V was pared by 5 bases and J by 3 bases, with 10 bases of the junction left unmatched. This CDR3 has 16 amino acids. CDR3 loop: CASSPTLAGLSYEQYF. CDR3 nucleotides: TGTGCCAGCAGTCCCACACTAGCGGGACTTAGCTACGAGCAGTACTTC.

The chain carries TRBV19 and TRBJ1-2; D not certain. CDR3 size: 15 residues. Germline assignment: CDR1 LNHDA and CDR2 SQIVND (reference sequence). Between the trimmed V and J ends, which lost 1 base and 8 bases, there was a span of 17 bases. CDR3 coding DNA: TGTGCCAGTAGTATAGGACCAACTCCTATCGGGGGCTACACCTTC. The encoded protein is CASSIGPTPIGGYTF.

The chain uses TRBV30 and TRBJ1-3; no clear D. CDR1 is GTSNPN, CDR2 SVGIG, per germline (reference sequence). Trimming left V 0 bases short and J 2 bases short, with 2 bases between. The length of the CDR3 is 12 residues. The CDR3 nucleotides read TGTGCCTGGAGTGTACCTGGAAACACCATATATTTT. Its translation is CAWSVPGNTIYF.

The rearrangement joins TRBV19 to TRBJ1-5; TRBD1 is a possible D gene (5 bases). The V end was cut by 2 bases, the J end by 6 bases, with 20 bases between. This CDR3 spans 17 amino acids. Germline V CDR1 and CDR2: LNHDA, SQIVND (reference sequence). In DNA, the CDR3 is TGTGCCAGTAGTATACCCCTCTCACGGGGACCTGGTCAGCCCCAGCATTTT. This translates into CASSIPLSRGPGQPQHF.

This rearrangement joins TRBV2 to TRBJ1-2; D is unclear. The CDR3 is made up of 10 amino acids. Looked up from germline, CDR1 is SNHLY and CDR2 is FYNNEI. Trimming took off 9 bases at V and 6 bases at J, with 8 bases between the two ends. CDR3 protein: CASAQDGYTF. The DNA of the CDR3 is TGTGCCAGTGCCCAGGATGGCTACACCTTC.

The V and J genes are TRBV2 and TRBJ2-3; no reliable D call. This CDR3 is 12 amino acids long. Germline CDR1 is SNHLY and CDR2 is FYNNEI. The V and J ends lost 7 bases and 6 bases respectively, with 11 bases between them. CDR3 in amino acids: CASTPGMDTQYF. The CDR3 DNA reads TGTGCCAGCACGCCGGGCATGGATACGCAGTATTTT.

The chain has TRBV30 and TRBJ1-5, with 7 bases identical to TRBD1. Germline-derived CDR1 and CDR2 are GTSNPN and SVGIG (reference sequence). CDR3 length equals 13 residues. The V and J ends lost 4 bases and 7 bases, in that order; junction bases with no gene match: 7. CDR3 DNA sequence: TGTGCCTGGACAGGGGGTCGGGGACAGCCCCAGCATTTT. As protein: CAWTGGRGQPQHF.

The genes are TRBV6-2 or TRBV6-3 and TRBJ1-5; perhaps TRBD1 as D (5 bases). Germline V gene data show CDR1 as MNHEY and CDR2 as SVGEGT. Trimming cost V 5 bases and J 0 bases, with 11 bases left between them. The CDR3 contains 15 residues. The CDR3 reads CASSRDRLSNQPQHF. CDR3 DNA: TGTGCCAGCAGTCGGGACCGCCTTAGCAATCAGCCCCAGCATTTT.

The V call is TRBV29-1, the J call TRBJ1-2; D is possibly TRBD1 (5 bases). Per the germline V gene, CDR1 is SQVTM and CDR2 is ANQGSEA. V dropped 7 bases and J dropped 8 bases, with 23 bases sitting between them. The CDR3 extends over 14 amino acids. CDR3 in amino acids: CSASDHPRGDGYTF. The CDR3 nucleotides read TGCAGCGCCAGCGACCACCCTAGGGGTGACGGCTACACCTTC. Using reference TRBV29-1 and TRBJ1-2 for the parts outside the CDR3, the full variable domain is SAVISQKPSRDICQRGTSLTIQCQVDSQVTMMFWYRQQPGQSLTLIATANQGSEATYESGFVIDKFPISRPNLTFSTLTVSNMSPEDSSIYLCSASDHPRGDGYTFGSGTRLTVV.

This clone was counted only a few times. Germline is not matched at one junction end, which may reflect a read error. The CDR3 region has the DNA TGTGCCAGCAGCCAAGATCTCCAGGGCCAGCTCTTC. Translated: CASSQDLQGQLF. The rearrangement links TRBV3-1 (or the pseudogene TRBV3-2) to TRBJ2-1, with D possibly TRBD1 on 5 matching bases. The CDR3 spans 12 residues. The germline V gene encodes CDR1 LGHDT and CDR2 YNNKEL (reference sequence).

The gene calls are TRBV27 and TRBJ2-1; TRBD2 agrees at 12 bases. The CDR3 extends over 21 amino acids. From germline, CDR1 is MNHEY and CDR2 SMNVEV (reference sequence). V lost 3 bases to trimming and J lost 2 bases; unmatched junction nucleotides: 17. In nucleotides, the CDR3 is TGTGCCAGCAGTTTGGCAAGAACCGGGACTAGCGGGTTTCGCACCTACAATGAGCAGTTCTTC. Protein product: CASSLARTGTSGFRTYNEQFF.

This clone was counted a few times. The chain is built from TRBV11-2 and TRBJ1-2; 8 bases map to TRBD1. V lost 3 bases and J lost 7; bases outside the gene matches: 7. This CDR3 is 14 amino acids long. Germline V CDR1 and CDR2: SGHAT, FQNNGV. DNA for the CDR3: TGTGCCAGCAGCTTGGACAGGGTGATGGGTGGCTACACCTTC. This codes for CASSLDRVMGGYTF.

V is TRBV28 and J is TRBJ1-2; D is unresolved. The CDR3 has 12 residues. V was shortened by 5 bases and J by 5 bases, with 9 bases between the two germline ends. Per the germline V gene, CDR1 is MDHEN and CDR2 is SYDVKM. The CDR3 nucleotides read TGTGCCAGCAGTCCGTATGTATATGGCTACACCTTC. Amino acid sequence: CASSPYVYGYTF.

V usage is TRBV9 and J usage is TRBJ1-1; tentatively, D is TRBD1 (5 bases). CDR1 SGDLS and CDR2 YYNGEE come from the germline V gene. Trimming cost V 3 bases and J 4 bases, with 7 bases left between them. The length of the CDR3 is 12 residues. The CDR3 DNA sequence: TGTGCCAGCAGCGGCAGGGTCACTGAAGCTTTCTTT. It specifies CASSGRVTEAFF.

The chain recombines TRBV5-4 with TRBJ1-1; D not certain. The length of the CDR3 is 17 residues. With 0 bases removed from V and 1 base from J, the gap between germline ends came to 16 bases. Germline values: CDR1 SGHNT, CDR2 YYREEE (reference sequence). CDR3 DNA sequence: TGTGCCAGCAGCTTGGGTCGGGAAACTTCAACGAACACTGAAGCTTTCTTT. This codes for CASSLGRETSTNTEAFF.

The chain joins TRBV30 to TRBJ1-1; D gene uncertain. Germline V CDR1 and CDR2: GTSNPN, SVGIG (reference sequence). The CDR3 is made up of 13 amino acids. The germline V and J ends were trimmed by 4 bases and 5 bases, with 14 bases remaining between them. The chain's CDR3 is CAWTRAPRTEAFF. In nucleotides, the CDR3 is TGTGCCTGGACCCGGGCCCCTAGGACTGAAGCTTTCTTT.

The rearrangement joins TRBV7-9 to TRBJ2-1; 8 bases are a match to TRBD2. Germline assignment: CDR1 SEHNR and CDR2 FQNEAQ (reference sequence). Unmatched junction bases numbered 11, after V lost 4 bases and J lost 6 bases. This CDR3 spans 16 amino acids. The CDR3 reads CASSSLGDSGANEQFF. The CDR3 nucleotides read TGTGCCAGCAGCTCCTTAGGCGATAGCGGGGCCAATGAGCAGTTCTTC.

The CDR3 region is CASSQVKGIGGTGELFF. The CDR3 region has the DNA TGTGCCAGCAGCCAAGTCAAAGGGATCGGGGGCACCGGGGAGCTGTTTTTT. The chain combines TRBV3-1 (or the pseudogene TRBV3-2) with TRBJ2-2; a possible D gene is TRBD2 (6 bases). Germline V gives CDR1 LGHDT, CDR2 YNNKEL (reference sequence). Trimming stripped 1 base from V and 4 bases from J, with 16 bases between. CDR3 length: 17 residues.

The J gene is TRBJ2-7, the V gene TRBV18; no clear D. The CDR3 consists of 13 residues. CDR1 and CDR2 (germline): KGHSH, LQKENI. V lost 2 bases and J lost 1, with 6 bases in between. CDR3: CASSPINSYEQYF. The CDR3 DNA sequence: TGTGCCAGCTCACCAATCAATTCCTACGAGCAGTACTTC.

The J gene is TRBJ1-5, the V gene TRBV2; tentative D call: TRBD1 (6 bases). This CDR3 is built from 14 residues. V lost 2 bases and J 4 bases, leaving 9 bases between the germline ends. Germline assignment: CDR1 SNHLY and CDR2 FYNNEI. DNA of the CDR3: TGTGCCAGCAGTGAACAGGGGATAAATCAGCCCCAGCATTTT. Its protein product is CASSEQGINQPQHF.

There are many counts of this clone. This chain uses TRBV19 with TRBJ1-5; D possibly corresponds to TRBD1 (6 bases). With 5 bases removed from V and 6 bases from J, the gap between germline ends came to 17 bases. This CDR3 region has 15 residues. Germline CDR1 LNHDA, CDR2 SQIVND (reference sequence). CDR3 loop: CASSRLRTVSQPQHF. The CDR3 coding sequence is TGTGCCAGTAGTCGTTTACGGACAGTCTCTCAGCCCCAGCATTTT.